This is a list of T cell receptor beta chains from one sample in a study of T cell responses to AZD1222 COVID-19 vaccine. Assay: immunoSEQ multiplex PCR; the TCRdb copy retains only in-frame clones and omits some. The sample yields about 180,000 clones, over 90% seen once. Here the sequenced sample was peripheral blood, taken 28 days after the second AZD1222 dose. The receptors were gathered from an adult who received the AZD1222 COVID-19 vaccine. The CDR3 runs from the conserved cysteine through the conserved F or W. D genes are given only for firm matches. Clone size is stated in some rows and not others, as once, few, many or a class when expanded.

TRBV9	.	TRBJ2-5	.	TGTGCCAGCAGCCCCGGGACCCTGCCCGGGGGGACCCAGTACTTC	CASSPGTLPGGTQYF
TRBV4-2	.	TRBJ2-1	TRBD2	TGTGCCAGCAGCCAAGAGGGAGGGGAAACCTCCTACAATGAGCAGTTCTTC	CASSQEGGETSYNEQFF
TRBV12-3/TRBV12-4	once	TRBJ1-1	.	TGTGCCAGCAGCACTAACTATGAAGCTTTCTTT	CASSTNYEAFF
TRBV13	few	TRBJ2-3	.	TGTGCCAGCAGCTTATCGATTCCAGATACGCAGTATTTT	CASSLSIPDTQYF
TRBV7-9	.	TRBJ1-2	.	TGTGCCAGCACCCCCGCTTATGGCTACACCTTC	CASTPAYGYTF
TRBV30	once	TRBJ1-6	.	TGTGCCTGGAGGGACCGCCATTTCTCCTATAATTCACCCCTCCACTTT	CAWRDRHFSYNSPLHF
TRBV10-2	.	TRBJ2-1	TRBD2	TGCGCCAGCACCCAATGGGGGACTAGAGATGAGCAGTTCTTC	CASTQWGTRDEQFF
TRBV7-2	.	TRBJ1-6	.	TGTGCCAGCAGCTTAGGACTGAATAATTCACCCCTCCACTTT	CASSLGLNNSPLHF
TRBV28	.	TRBJ2-3	.	TGTGCCAGCAGCACGGACCTCCGGGGAGATACGCAGTATTTT	CASSTDLRGDTQYF
TRBV7-6	.	TRBJ2-7	.	TGTGCCAGCAGCTTCGGAGGGGGGCTGGGCGAGCAGTACTTC	CASSFGGGLGEQYF